The present T cell receptor (beta chain) was sequenced within a study of T cells expressing NK-cell markers. Study at large: Seven of the eight sequenced donors were HCMV-seropositive; one was seronegative.

The TCR beta cDNA came from 5'RACE template switching with UMIs. TCRdb reprocessed the 5' RACE reads; each CDR3 protein has one entry and no DNA is given. The repertoire table contains about 460,000 distinct CDR3 sequences. Whole-study results and caveats: Once again these clonotypes came out on top in the CD3+CD56-NKG2C+ fraction of a few donors. Dominant NKG2C+ clonotypes in about six donors made up about 1.0-7.0% of CD8+ T cells.

Comments on this clonotype: The target antigen is unknown.

The sequencing input was blood T cells: a sorted CD56 or NKG2C T cell subset, CD4+ or CD8+ T cells, or bulk PBMC T cells (not recorded which). The clonotype was recovered from a woman in her forties or fifties in good health.

CDR3 residues: CSAWVSRRGEQFF. V gene TRBV20-1 combines with J gene TRBJ2-1. This CDR3 comprises 13 residues. The germline gives CDR1 DFQATT, CDR2 SNEGSKA (reference sequence).